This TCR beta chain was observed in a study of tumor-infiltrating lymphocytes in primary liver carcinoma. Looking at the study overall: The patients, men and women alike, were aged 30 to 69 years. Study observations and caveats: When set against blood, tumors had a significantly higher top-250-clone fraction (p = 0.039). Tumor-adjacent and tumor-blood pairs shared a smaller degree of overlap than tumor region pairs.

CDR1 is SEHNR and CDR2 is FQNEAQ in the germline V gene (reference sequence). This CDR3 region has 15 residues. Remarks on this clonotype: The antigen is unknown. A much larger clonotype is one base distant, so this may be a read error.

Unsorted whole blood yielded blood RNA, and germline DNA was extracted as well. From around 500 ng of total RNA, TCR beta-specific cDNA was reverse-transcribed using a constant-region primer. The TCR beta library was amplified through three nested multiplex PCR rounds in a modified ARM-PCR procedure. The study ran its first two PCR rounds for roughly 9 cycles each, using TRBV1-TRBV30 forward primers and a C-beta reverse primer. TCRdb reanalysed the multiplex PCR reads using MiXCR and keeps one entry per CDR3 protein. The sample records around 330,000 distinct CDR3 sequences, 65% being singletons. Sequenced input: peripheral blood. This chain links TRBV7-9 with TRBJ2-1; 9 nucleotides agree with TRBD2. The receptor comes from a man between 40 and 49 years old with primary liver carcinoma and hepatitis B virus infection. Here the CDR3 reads CAGSFGGGGTAEQFF. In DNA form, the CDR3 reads TGTGCCGGCAGCTTCGGCGGGGGGGGGACAGCTGAGCAGTTCTTC.